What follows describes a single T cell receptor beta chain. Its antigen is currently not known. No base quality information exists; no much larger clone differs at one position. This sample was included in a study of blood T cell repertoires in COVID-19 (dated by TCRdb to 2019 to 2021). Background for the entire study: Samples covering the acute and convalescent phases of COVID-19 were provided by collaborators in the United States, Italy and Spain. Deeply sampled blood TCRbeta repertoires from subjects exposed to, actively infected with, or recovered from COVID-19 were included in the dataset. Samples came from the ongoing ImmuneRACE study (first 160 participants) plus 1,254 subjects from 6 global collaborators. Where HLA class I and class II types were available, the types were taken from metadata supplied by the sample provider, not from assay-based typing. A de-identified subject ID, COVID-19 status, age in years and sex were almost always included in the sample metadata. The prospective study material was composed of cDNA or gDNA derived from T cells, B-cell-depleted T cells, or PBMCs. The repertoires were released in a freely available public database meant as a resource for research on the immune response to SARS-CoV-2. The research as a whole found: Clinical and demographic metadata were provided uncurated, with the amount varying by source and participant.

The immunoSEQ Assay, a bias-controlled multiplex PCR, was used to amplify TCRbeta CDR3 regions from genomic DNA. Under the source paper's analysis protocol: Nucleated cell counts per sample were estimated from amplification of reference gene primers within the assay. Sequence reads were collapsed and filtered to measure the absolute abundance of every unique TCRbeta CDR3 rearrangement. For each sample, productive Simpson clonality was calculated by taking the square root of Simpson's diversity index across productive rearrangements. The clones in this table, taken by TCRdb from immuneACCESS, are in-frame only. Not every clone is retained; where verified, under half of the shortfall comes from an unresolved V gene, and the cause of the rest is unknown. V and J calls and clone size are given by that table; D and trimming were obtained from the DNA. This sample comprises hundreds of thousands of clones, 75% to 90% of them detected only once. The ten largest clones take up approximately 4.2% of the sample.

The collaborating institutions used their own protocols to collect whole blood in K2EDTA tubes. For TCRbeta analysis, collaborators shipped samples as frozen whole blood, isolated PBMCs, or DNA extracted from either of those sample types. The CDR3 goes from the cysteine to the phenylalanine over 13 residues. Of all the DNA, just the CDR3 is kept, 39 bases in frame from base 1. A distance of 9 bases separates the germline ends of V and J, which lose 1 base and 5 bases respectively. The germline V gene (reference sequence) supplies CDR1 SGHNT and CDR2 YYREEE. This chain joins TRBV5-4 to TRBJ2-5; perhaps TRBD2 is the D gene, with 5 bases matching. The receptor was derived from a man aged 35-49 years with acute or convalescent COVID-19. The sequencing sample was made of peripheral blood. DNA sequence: TGTGCCAGCAGCTTGTCGGGAAGGGAGACCCAGTACTTC. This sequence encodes CASSLSGRETQYF.